The entry that follows covers one TCR beta chain sequence. Primers: 60 Vbeta forward and 13 Jbeta reverse. Produced via immunoSEQ multiplex PCR; TCRdb's table is partial and in-frame only. The sample consists of more than 100,000 clones, roughly 73% of them appearing once. The CDR3 extends over 18 amino acids. CDR1 and CDR2 (germline): LGHNA, YSLEER. Trimming removed 0 bases from V and 0 bases from J, with 16 bases in between. The data originate from a study of cytomegalovirus exposure and HLA in healthy donors. Sequencing was done on a sample of PBMCs. This TCR was sampled from a male donor in good health and CMV-seronegative. V usage is TRBV4-3 and J usage is TRBJ2-3; a weak D match, TRBD1 (6 bases). The CDR3 coding sequence is TGCGCCAGCAGCCAAGACCCCCAAGGGGGAGTAAGCACAGATACGCAGTATTTT. Its protein is CASSQDPQGGVSTDTQYF.